The source of this T cell receptor beta chain is a study of glioma-infiltrating T cells after dendritic cell vaccination. Documented time point: after dendritic cell vaccination, including at tumor progression/relapse. Blood PBMC samples: pre-vaccination, two weeks post third vaccination, and at tumor progression. The CDR3 is 15 residues long. V was shortened by 4 bases and J by 4 bases, with 12 bases between the two germline ends. CDR1 SGHRS and CDR2 YFSETQ come from the germline V gene. Method: immunoSEQ multiplex PCR; TCRdb's copy keeps in-frame clones and lacks some. Of about 50,000 clones listed, around 85% are singletons.

The receptor was isolated from a human donor with glioblastoma. The sequencing used blood, collected after dendritic cell vaccination. This chain joins TRBV5-1 and TRBJ2-6, with D possibly TRBD2 on 5 matching bases. The chain's CDR3 is CASSLSPGGANVLTF. The CDR3, as DNA: TGCGCCAGCAGCCTCTCTCCGGGGGGGGCCAACGTCCTGACTTTC.